The next 2 T cell receptor beta chains were all read from a single sample in a study of CD8+CD57+ T cells in acquired aplastic anemia. Patients picked for sequencing had shown CD8+CD57+ cell expansion detected by flow cytometry. Genomic DNA templated the TCR beta VDJ and CDR3 profiling. TCRdb used MiXCR to reprocess the reads, holding one entry per CDR3 protein. The data hold around 430,000 distinct CDR3 sequences, with about a third observed a single time. The material sequenced was sorted CD4+, CD8+, or CD8+CD57+ T cells (not recorded which) from PBMCs. These receptors were collected from a human donor with aplastic anemia.

Comments on this clonotype: At one boundary the junction diverges from the germline segment, which might be a read error. The gene calls are TRBV4-1 and TRBJ2-5, with D maybe TRBD1 (6 bases). Germline V gene sequence: CDR1 MGHRA, CDR2 YSYEKL. This CDR3 spans 13 amino acids. In DNA, the CDR3 is TGCGCCAACAGCCACTCAGGGGAAGGGACCCAGTACTTC. It yields the protein CANSHSGEGTQYF.

The CDR3 coding sequence is TGTGCCAGCAGTGAACCGGCCATTCGCGGGACGAACACTGAAGCTTTCTTT. This gives the protein CASSEPAIRGTNTEAFF. This chain connects TRBV6-1 to TRBJ1-1, with a weak D call TRBD1 (5 bases). From germline, CDR1 is MNHNS and CDR2 SASEGT. The CDR3 sequence is 17 residues long. V lost 2 bases and J lost 1, with 17 bases in between.